The clone carrying this T cell receptor beta chain was observed many times. The antigen remains unidentified. This specimen comes from a study of regulatory T cells in long-lasting Graves disease. Findings and caveats of the study: Newly diagnosed patients had higher TCR diversity than persistent Graves' patients did.

Through Arm-PCR of CDR3 regions and iRepertoire HTBI primers, TCR beta libraries were built. TCRdb fed the multiplex PCR reads into MiXCR, producing one record per CDR3 protein. The data hold a few hundred thousand distinct CDR3 sequences, with 13% observed a single time. Sample time point: newly diagnosed GD, antithyroid drugs for less than 3 months. RNA from PBMCs was the source of the TCR library. As collected, the peripheral blood samples measured roughly 10 milliliters each and went into EDTA tubes. There are 15 residues in the CDR3. In germline, CDR1 is MNHEY, CDR2 SMNVEV (reference sequence). Trimming took off 7 bases at V and 4 bases at J, with 19 bases between the two ends. A further study also used this sample, focusing on T cells in Graves' hyperthyroidism and ophthalmopathy.

This TCR was sampled from a man aged 30 to 39 with Graves disease. The material sequenced was peripheral blood mononuclear cells (PBMCs), taken at new diagnosis, from a patient treated with antithyroid drugs. The chain uses TRBV27 and TRBJ2-5; tentatively, D is TRBD1 (6 bases). CDR3 amino acids: CASNGGARRGETQYF. CDR3 bases: TGTGCCAGCAATGGGGGCGCACGGCGTGGAGAGACCCAGTACTTC.